These T cell receptor beta chains were read from a single sample in a study of blood T cell repertoires in COVID-19. The protocol was immunoSEQ multiplex PCR, while the TCRdb copy is restricted to in-frame clones and leaves out a portion. The table lists tens of thousands of clones, approximately 90% of them singletons. Material: peripheral blood. The receptor set was obtained from a woman aged 80 or older with acute or convalescent COVID-19. Both conserved end residues are part of each CDR3. Only some rows state a clone size, as once, few, many or a class for expanded clones.

j_call clone_size v_call cdr3_aa
TRBJ2-1 . TRBV2 CASSPGLSTDEQFF
TRBJ1-1 . TRBV12-3/TRBV12-4 CASRGQTTEAFF
TRBJ2-1 . TRBV18 CASSPILAGGPNEQFF
TRBJ2-2 once TRBV5-5 CASSGDSAINTGELFF
TRBJ1-1 . TRBV6-5 CASTNRGLNTEAFF
TRBJ2-1 . TRBV5-1 CASSLAGLAGGEQFF
TRBJ1-1 . TRBV5-1 CASSLGTVEATEAFF
TRBJ2-3 . TRBV10-2 CASSEGARVQDTQYF
TRBJ1-1 . TRBV28 CASRWGVTEAFF
TRBJ2-2 . TRBV7-8 CASSPQAGTGMAGELFF
TRBJ2-1 . TRBV4-1 CASSPTGGGRLNEQFF
TRBJ1-2 . TRBV7-9 CASSARQGAWGYGYTF
TRBJ2-2 . TRBV2 CASSETDSANTGELFF
TRBJ2-1 . TRBV27 CASSSYSGGARNEQFF
TRBJ1-2 . TRBV18 CASSPAGGAGDGYTF
TRBJ1-4 . TRBV9 CASSPTTEGNEKLFF
TRBJ1-2 . TRBV25-1 CASSNEVGGRYGYTF
TRBJ2-3 . TRBV11-3 CASSSPKADRADTQYF
TRBJ1-4 . TRBV6-6 CASSFRFRATNEKLFF
TRBJ1-2 . TRBV19 CASSTTTGEGYGYTF
TRBJ2-5 . TRBV24-1 CATSAARDQETQYF
TRBJ1-5 . TRBV6-6 CASSYSIGGQPQHF
TRBJ1-5 . TRBV6-1 CASSEGGGTANQPQHF
TRBJ1-3 . TRBV29-1 CSVGERGGTIYF
TRBJ1-1 . TRBV6-5 CASELYVQGMSEAFF
TRBJ2-5 . TRBV5-1 CASTPRAGEQETQYF
TRBJ2-1 . TRBV5-1 CASSPQGYNEQFF
TRBJ1-2 . TRBV13 CASSGGPTNYGYTF
TRBJ2-1 . TRBV5-1 CASSFRDFNNEQFF
TRBJ2-2 . TRBV3-1/TRBV3-2 CASSHPAGRGAGELFF
TRBJ2-5 few TRBV7-2 CASSEDRAFQETQYF
TRBJ2-2 once TRBV9 CASSVAQLGGPNTGELFF
TRBJ1-2 . TRBV5-4 CASSQGLALGYTF
TRBJ2-3 few TRBV3-1/TRBV3-2 CASSQVPSSGVDTQYF
TRBJ2-7 . TRBV30 CAWSSGGVYEQYF
TRBJ2-1 . TRBV10-1 CASSDLLAGVLNEQFF
TRBJ1-5 . TRBV10-2 CASSPPGSNQPQHF
TRBJ2-1 . TRBV7-2 CASARRLANNEQFF
TRBJ2-6 once TRBV5-1 CASSAGTAGANVLTF
TRBJ1-4 . TRBV24-1 CATSDPTGGRDEKLFF
TRBJ2-3 . TRBV23-1 CASSQRQGRDTQYF
TRBJ1-6 once TRBV14 CASSQQGKSPLHF
TRBJ2-2 . TRBV7-9 CASSLSVPGQGELFF
TRBJ2-2 few TRBV6-6 CAGRDRGTGELFF
TRBJ1-1 once TRBV29-1 CSVVGRGGTEAFF
TRBJ2-1 . TRBV4-2 CASSQEPLILAGGRNEQFF
TRBJ1-2 . TRBV4-2 CASSQEAVPHYGYTF
TRBJ1-1 few TRBV10-1 CASSEDSEGNTEAFF
TRBJ2-5 . TRBV27 CASSTRTGETQYF